The TCR beta chain under discussion was sequenced for a study of T cells after yellow fever vaccination. Study results and caveats: Reappearance after the booster was seen for most primary-vaccination clones, at 95% to 96% CD4 and more than 80% CD8. By day 5 rather than day 15, the secondary response had peaked, though it was weaker.

Trimming cost V 1 base and J 2 bases, with 18 bases left between them. Germline assignment: CDR1 SGHRS and CDR2 YFSETQ. This CDR3 region has 17 residues. This clonotype appeared a few times. MiXCR was run by TCRdb on the 5' RACE reads, yielding one entry per CDR3 protein. The sample yields some 96,000 distinct CDR3 sequences, around 9.8% seen once. The receptor was derived from a man in his late teens or twenties who received the YFV17D yellow fever vaccine. The gene calls are TRBV5-1 and TRBJ2-5, with a weak D call TRBD1 (6 bases). The sample was CD8+ T cells not binding an NS4B(214-222) dextramer, sorted from PBMCs, taken approximately 15 days after the first yellow fever vaccination. The CDR3 here is CASSLWTVLAWQETQYF. The CDR3 DNA follows: TGCGCCAGCAGCTTGTGGACAGTCCTAGCTTGGCAAGAGACCCAGTACTTC.